The rows below give T cell receptor beta chains drawn from one sample of a study of identical twins. Via MiXCR, TCRdb re-called the 5' RACE reads, giving one row per CDR3 protein. Here the sample spans 1.5 million to 2 million distinct CDR3 sequences, around 33% being singletons. Sequenced material: cord blood. The receptors derive from a newborn girl in good health. Each CDR3 is given with its conserved first and last residue. The order of the fields is D gene, J gene, clone size, V gene, CDR3 protein, CDR3 DNA. The D gene is left open where the match is weak. Clone sizes are given selectively: once, few, many, or a class where the clone is expanded.

>.|TRBJ1-5|.|TRBV2
CASIFRRGQPQHF
TGTGCCAGCATCTTCCGGCGAGGTCAGCCCCAGCATTTT
>.|TRBJ2-7|many|TRBV27
CASSLSGLPYEQYF
TGTGCCAGCAGTTTATCAGGGTTGCCCTACGAGCAGTACTTC
>TRBD1|TRBJ1-5|.|TRBV19
CASSIASRGSQPQHF
TGTGCCAGTAGTATAGCAAGCAGGGGGAGTCAGCCCCAGCATTTT
>.|TRBJ2-5|many|TRBV20-1
CSARDSETQYF
TGCAGTGCTAGAGATTCAGAGACCCAGTACTTC
>TRBD2|TRBJ2-1|few|TRBV20-1
CSARDARTSGRLWNEQFF
TGCAGTGCTAGAGATGCCCGGACTAGCGGGAGGTTGTGGAATGAGCAGTTCTTC
>TRBD1|TRBJ1-4|.|TRBV2
CASTGTGGHLIREKLFF
TGTGCCAGCACCGGGACAGGGGGACATCTTATTCGGGAAAAACTGTTTTTT
>.|TRBJ1-1|.|TRBV4-2
CASSQVGDDTEAFF
TGTGCCAGCAGCCAAGTCGGGGACGACACTGAAGCTTTCTTT
>.|TRBJ1-1|.|TRBV7-2
CASKVVGLFEAFF
TGTGCCAGCAAGGTCGTGGGGCTATTTGAAGCTTTCTTT
>TRBD1|TRBJ1-1|.|TRBV24-1
CAPRQGRDMNTEAFF
TGTGCCCCCCGACAGGGGAGGGATATGAACACTGAAGCTTTCTTT
>.|TRBJ2-4|few|TRBV27
CASSLFAVAKNIQYF
TGTGCCAGCAGTTTATTCGCGGTTGCCAAAAACATTCAGTACTTC
>.|TRBJ1-2|.|TRBV7-9
CASSLSGSPSYGYTF
TGTGCCAGCAGCTTATCAGGGTCGCCTAGCTATGGCTACACCTTC
>TRBD2|TRBJ2-3|.|TRBV5-1
CASSLRTSGRGETQYF
TGCGCCAGCAGCCTACGGACTAGCGGGAGGGGTGAGACGCAGTATTTT
>TRBD2|TRBJ2-1|few|TRBV3-1
CASSPAPGLAGGPSEQFF
TGTGCCAGCAGCCCAGCCCCGGGACTAGCGGGGGGGCCGAGTGAGCAGTTCTTC
>.|TRBJ2-3|.|TRBV20-1
CSARDTYRLLSTDTQYF
TGCAGTGCTAGAGATACTTACCGGCTTCTGAGCACAGATACGCAGTATTTT
>.|TRBJ1-5|.|TRBV28
CASTAAGQPQHF
TGTGCCAGCACAGCGGCGGGTCAGCCCCAGCATTTT
>.|TRBJ2-7|.|TRBV6-5
CASSYLGGPGYNEQYF
TGTGCCAGCAGTTACTTAGGCGGCCCCGGGTACAATGAGCAGTACTTC
>TRBD2|TRBJ2-1|.|TRBV28
CASSARAGTSGRYNEQFF
TGTGCCAGCAGCGCGCGCGCCGGGACTAGCGGGAGGTACAATGAGCAGTTCTTC
>.|TRBJ1-2|.|TRBV7-2
CASSLRQRGYGYTF
TGTGCCAGCAGCTTGCGACAGCGGGGCTATGGCTACACCTTC
>.|TRBJ1-2|few|TRBV28
CASSRADAYGYTF
TGTGCCAGCAGTCGGGCCGACGCCTATGGCTACACCTTC
>TRBD2|TRBJ2-7|.|TRBV6-2/TRBV6-3
CASSYHFLADQSYEQYF
TGTGCCAGCAGTTACCATTTTCTAGCGGATCAAAGCTACGAGCAGTACTTC
>.|TRBJ2-3|few|TRBV6-1
CASSEWTQYF
TGTGCCAGCAGTGAATGGACGCAGTATTTT
>TRBD2|TRBJ2-5|.|TRBV5-1
CASRDRREEQYF
TGCGCCAGCAGAGACCGACGGGAGGAGCAGTACTTC
>TRBD1|TRBJ1-5|.|TRBV20-1
CSARPTDRGGNQPQHF
TGCAGTGCTAGACCCACGGACAGGGGAGGCAATCAGCCCCAGCATTTT
>TRBD1|TRBJ1-1|.|TRBV7-6
CASSPRQGLSTEAFF
TGTGCCAGCAGCCCCCGACAGGGACTATCCACTGAAGCTTTCTTT
>TRBD1|TRBJ2-5|.|TRBV7-9
CASSLPGTGYNEQYF
TGTGCCAGCAGCTTACCCGGGACAGGTTACAATGAGCAGTACTTC
>.|TRBJ1-2|few|TRBV29-1
CSVERGADTF
TGCAGCGTTGAAAGGGGGGCGGACACCTTC
>.|TRBJ1-2|.|TRBV7-9
CASSLISRTNYGYTF
TGTGCCAGCAGCTTAATAAGTAGAACAAACTATGGCTACACCTTC
>.|TRBJ1-1|.|TRBV7-2
CASSPVRRNTEAFF
TGTGCCAGCAGCCCCGTCCGGCGGAACACTGAAGCTTTCTTT
>.|TRBJ2-1|.|TRBV5-1
CASSLRGSLYNEQFF
TGCGCCAGCAGCTTGCGGGGGAGTTTGTACAATGAGCAGTTCTTC
>.|TRBJ1-5|.|TRBV19
CASSIYDPFLNQPQHF
TGTGCCAGTAGTATCTATGATCCCTTCTTAAATCAGCCCCAGCATTTT
>TRBD2|TRBJ2-3|.|TRBV7-2
CASSITSGYTDMQYF
TGTGCCAGCAGCATTACTAGCGGATACACAGATATGCAGTATTTT